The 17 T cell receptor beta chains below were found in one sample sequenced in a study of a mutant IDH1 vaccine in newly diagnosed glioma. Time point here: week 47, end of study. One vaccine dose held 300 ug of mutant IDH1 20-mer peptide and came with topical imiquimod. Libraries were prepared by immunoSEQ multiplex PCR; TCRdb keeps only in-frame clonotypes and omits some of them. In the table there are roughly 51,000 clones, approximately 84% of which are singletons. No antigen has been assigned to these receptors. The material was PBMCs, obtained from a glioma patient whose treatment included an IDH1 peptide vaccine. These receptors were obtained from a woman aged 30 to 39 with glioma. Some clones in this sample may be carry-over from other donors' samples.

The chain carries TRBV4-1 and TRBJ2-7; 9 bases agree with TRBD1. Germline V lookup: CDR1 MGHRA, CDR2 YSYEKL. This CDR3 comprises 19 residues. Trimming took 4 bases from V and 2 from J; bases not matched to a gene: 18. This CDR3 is CASSLLYPGQGRMAYEQYF. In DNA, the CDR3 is TGCGCCAGCAGCCTCCTTTACCCGGGACAGGGAAGAATGGCCTACGAGCAGTACTTC.

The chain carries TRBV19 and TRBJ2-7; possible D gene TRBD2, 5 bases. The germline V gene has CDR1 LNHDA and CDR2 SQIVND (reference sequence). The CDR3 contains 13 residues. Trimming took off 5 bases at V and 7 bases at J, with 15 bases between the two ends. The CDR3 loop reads CASSAGLGWEQYF. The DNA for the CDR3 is TGTGCCAGTAGTGCCGGACTTGGGTGGGAGCAGTACTTC.

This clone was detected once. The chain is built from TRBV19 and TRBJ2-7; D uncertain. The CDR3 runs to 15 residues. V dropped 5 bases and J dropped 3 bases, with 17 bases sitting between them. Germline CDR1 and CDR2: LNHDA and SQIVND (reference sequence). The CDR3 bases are TGTGCCAGTAGTCCCCGGGCAGAGAGGAACTACGAGCAGTACTTC. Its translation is CASSPRAERNYEQYF. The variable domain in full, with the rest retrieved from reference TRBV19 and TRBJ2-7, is DGGITQSPKYLFRKEGQNVTLSCEQNLNHDAMYWYRQDPGQGLRLIYYSQIVNDFQKGDIAEGYSVSREKKESFPLTVTSAQKNPTAFYLCASSPRAERNYEQYFGPGTRLTVT.

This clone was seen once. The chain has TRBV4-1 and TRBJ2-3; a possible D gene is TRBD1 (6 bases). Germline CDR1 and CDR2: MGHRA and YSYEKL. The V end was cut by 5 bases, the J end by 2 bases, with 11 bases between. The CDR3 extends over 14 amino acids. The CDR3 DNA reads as TGCGCCAGCAGCTACCCAGGGGTCACAGATACGCAGTATTTT. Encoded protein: CASSYPGVTDTQYF.

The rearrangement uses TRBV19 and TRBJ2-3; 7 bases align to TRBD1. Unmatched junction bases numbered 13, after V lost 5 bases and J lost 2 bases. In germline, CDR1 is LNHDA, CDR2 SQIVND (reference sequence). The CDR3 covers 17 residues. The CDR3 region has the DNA TGTGCCAGTAGTGAGGGCCGGACAGGCCCGTTCACAGATACGCAGTATTTT. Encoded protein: CASSEGRTGPFTDTQYF.

CDR3 region: CSAPRPGTDTQYF. The CDR3 DNA follows: TGCAGCGCCCCTCGCCCCGGGACAGATACGCAGTATTTT. The chain recombines TRBV29-1 with TRBJ2-3; no clear D. The germline V and J ends were trimmed by 7 bases and 3 bases, with 14 bases remaining between them. Germline V gene sequence: CDR1 SQVTM, CDR2 ANQGSEA. The CDR3 sequence is 13 residues long.

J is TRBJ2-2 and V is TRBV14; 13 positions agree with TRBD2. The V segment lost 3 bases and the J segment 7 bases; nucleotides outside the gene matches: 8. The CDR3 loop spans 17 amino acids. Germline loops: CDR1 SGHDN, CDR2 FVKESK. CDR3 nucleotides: TGTGCCAGCAGCCATCGACTAGCGGGAGGACGAGGCGGGGAGCTGTTTTTT. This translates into CASSHRLAGGRGGELFF. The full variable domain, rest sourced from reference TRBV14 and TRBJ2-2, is EAGVTQFPSHSVIEKGQTVTLRCDPISGHDNLYWYRRVMGKEIKFLLHFVKESKQDESGMPNNRFLAERTGGTYSTLKVQPAELEDSGVYFCASSHRLAGGRGGELFFGEGSRLTVL.

Written as DNA, the CDR3 is TGTGCCAGCAGCGCCTTAGGGCAGGGTGGTGACACCATATATTTT. Translating gives CASSALGQGGDTIYF. This rearrangement joins TRBV13 to TRBJ1-3; D is possibly TRBD1 (5 bases). This CDR3 is 15 amino acids long. The germline V gene encodes CDR1 PRHDT and CDR2 FYEKMQ (reference sequence). V gave up 5 bases and J gave up 8 bases, with 19 bases separating them.

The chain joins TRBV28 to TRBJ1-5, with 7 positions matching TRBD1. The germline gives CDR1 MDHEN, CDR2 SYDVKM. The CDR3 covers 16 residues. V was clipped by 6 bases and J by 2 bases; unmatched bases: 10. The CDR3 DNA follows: TGTGCCAGCAGGGGGGGCGGAGGGGGCGGCAATCAGCCCCAGCATTTT. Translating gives CASRGGGGGGNQPQHF.

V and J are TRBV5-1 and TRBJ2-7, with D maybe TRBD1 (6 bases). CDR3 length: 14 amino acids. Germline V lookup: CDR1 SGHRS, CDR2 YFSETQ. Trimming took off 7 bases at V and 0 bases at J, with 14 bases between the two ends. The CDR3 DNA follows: TGCGCCAGCCTCCGGGACACGAGCTCCTACGAGCAGTACTTC. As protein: CASLRDTSSYEQYF.

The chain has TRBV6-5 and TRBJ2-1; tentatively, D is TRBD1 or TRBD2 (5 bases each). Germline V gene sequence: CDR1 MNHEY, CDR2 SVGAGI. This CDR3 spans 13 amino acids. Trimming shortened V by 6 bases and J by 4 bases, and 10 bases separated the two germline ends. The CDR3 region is CASSQEGYNEQFF. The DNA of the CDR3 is TGTGCCAGCAGCCAAGAGGGGTACAATGAGCAGTTCTTC.

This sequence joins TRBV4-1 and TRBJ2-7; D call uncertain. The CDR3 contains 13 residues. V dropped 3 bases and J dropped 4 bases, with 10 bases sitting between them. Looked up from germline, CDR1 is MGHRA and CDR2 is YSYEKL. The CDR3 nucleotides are TGCGCCAGCAGCCACGCACCCGAATACGAGCAGTACTTC. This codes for CASSHAPEYEQYF.

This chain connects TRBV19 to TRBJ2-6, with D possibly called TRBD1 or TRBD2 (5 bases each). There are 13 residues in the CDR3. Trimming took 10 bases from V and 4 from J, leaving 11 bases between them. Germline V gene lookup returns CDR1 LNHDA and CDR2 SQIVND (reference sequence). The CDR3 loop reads CAIGAVGANVLTF. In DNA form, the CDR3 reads TGTGCCATCGGGGCGGTAGGGGCCAACGTCCTGACTTTC.

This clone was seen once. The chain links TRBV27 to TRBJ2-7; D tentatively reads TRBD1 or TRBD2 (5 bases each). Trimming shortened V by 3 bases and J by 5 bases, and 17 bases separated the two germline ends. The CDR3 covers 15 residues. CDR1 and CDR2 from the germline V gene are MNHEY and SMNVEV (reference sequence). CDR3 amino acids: CASSFIPRGKNEQYF. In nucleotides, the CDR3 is TGTGCCAGCAGTTTCATCCCGAGGGGTAAGAACGAGCAGTACTTC.

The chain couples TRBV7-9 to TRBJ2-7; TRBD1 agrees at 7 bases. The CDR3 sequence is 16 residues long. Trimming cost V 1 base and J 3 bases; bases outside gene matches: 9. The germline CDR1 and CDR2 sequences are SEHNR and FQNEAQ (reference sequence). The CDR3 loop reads CASSLEGGQDHYEQYF. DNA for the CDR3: TGTGCCAGCAGCTTAGAAGGGGGCCAGGACCACTACGAGCAGTACTTC.

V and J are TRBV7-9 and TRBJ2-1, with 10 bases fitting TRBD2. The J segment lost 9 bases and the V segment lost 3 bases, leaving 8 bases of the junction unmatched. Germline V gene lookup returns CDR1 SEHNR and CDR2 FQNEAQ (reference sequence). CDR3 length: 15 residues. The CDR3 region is CASSLGLAGVAEQFF. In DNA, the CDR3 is TGTGCCAGCAGCTTGGGGCTAGCGGGAGTCGCTGAGCAGTTCTTC.

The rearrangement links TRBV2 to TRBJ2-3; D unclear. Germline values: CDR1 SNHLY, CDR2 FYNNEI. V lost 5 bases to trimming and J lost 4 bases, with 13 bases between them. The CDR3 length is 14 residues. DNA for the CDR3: TGTGCCAGCAGTCCCGACCCGCCGGCAGATACGCAGTATTTT. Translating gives CASSPDPPADTQYF.